Each of the 16 T cell receptor beta chains below was sequenced from the same sample in a study of cytomegalovirus exposure and HLA in healthy donors. The PCR contained 60 Vbeta and 13 Jbeta primers. Some clones are missing from TCRdb's copy, which holds only in-frame ones; the method was immunoSEQ multiplex PCR. The sample lists roughly 180,000 clones; about 84% were seen once. Sequenced: PBMCs. The receptors come from a man aged 18-30 years in good health and CMV-seronegative.

J is TRBJ2-3 and V is TRBV5-1; D might be TRBD2 (7 bases). The ends were cut back, 3 bases at V and 5 bases at J, with 19 bases in the middle. Germline CDR1 is SGHRS and CDR2 is YFSETQ. This CDR3 is built from 16 residues. The CDR3 DNA follows: TGCGCCAGCAGCTCCCCCCTGGGAGGGGGGCAAGATACGCAGTATTTT. It is translated as CASSSPLGGGQDTQYF.

This clone has a single count. This rearrangement joins TRBV27 to TRBJ2-7, with 9 bases identical to TRBD1. The V gene's germline CDR1 is MNHEY and CDR2 SMNVEV (reference sequence). V gave up 4 bases and J gave up 3 bases; unmatched junction bases: 4. This CDR3 has 14 amino acids. The chain's CDR3 is CASSSGTGFYEQYF. The CDR3 DNA reads as TGTGCCAGCAGTTCCGGGACAGGGTTCTACGAGCAGTACTTC.

This clone was observed a few times. The gene calls are TRBV6-1 and TRBJ1-2, with 8 bases aligning to TRBD1. CDR3 length: 14 amino acids. Looked up from germline, CDR1 is MNHNS and CDR2 is SASEGT. With 7 bases clipped from V and 6 bases from J, the junction kept 10 bases outside the gene matches. The DNA for the CDR3 is TGTGCCAGCACCTCCATTGACAGGGGTAATGGCTACACCTTC. As protein: CASTSIDRGNGYTF.

V and J are TRBV27 and TRBJ2-3, with D possibly matching TRBD1 (6 bases). This CDR3 has 14 amino acids. Trimming took 6 bases from V and 2 from J, leaving 12 bases between them. The V gene's germline CDR1 is MNHEY and CDR2 SMNVEV (reference sequence). In nucleotides, the CDR3 is TGTGCCAGCAGGAGGGGGTCCTCCACAGATACGCAGTATTTT. As protein: CASRRGSSTDTQYF.

V usage is TRBV6-1 and J usage is TRBJ2-5, with 7 bases lining up with TRBD1. CDR1 is MNHNS and CDR2 is SASEGT in the germline V gene. After removal of 7 bases from V and 1 base from J, the junction contained 9 bases not matched to a gene. The CDR3 loop spans 15 amino acids. The chain's CDR3 is CASTLGQNPQETQYF. In nucleotides, the CDR3 is TGTGCCAGCACCCTGGGACAGAACCCCCAAGAGACCCAGTACTTC.

This clone was observed a few times. The V call is TRBV9, the J call TRBJ2-6; maybe TRBD1 (6 bases). Trimming stripped 4 bases from V and 4 bases from J, with 12 bases between. Germline CDR1 and CDR2: SGDLS and YYNGEE. The CDR3 is made up of 15 amino acids. CDR3 sequence: CASSPTGSGANVLTF. The CDR3 DNA sequence: TGTGCCAGCAGCCCCACAGGGTCGGGGGCCAACGTCCTGACTTTC.

The chain employs TRBV11-2 and TRBJ1-4; no reliable D call. Per the germline V gene, CDR1 is SGHAT and CDR2 is FQNNGV. There are 12 residues in the CDR3. The ends were cut back, 1 base at V and 7 bases at J, with 4 bases in the middle. CDR3 DNA sequence: TGTGCCAGCAGCTTAGTTCTTGAAAAACTGTTTTTT. Its translation is CASSLVLEKLFF.

This clone was seen a single time. V is TRBV14 and J is TRBJ2-7; a possible D gene is TRBD2 (5 bases). The germline V gene encodes CDR1 SGHDN and CDR2 FVKESK. V dropped 0 bases and J dropped 3 bases, with 12 bases sitting between them. CDR3 size: 15 residues. The CDR3, as DNA: TGTGCCAGCAGCCAAGATACCGGGATTGGCTACGAGCAGTACTTC. Protein product: CASSQDTGIGYEQYF.

V usage is TRBV19 and J usage is TRBJ2-7; TRBD2 might be the D (5 bases). CDR3 length: 14 residues. Germline loops: CDR1 LNHDA, CDR2 SQIVND (reference sequence). Trimming took off 1 base at V and 0 bases at J, with 7 bases between the two ends. The CDR3 DNA sequence: TGTGCCAGTAGTATAGCGGGATCCTCCTACGAGCAGTACTTC. It translates to CASSIAGSSYEQYF.

This chain uses TRBV4-1 with TRBJ1-5; a possible D gene is TRBD1 (6 bases). V lost 3 bases and J 0 bases, leaving 15 bases between the germline ends. In germline, CDR1 is MGHRA, CDR2 YSYEKL. The CDR3 length is 17 residues. CDR3 DNA sequence: TGCGCCAGCAGCCAGATCCCGACAGGCGGTAGCAATCAGCCCCAGCATTTT. As protein: CASSQIPTGGSNQPQHF.

The rearrangement joins TRBV28 to TRBJ2-7; 9 bases agree with TRBD1. The germline V gene has CDR1 MDHEN and CDR2 SYDVKM. The V and J ends lost 3 bases and 4 bases, in that order; junction bases with no gene match: 4. This CDR3 is built from 14 residues. The CDR3 DNA reads TGTGCCAGCAGTTTGGACAGGGGATCGTACGAGCAGTACTTC. It codes for CASSLDRGSYEQYF.

The J gene is TRBJ1-6, the V gene TRBV19; D gene ambiguous. Germline CDR1 is LNHDA and CDR2 is SQIVND (reference sequence). V lost 3 bases to trimming and J lost 0 bases, with 9 bases between them. The CDR3 is 16 residues long. This chain's CDR3 is CASSMEQNSYNSPLHF. In DNA, the CDR3 is TGTGCCAGTAGTATGGAGCAGAACTCCTATAATTCACCCCTCCACTTT.

CDR3 nucleotide sequence: TGCGCCAGCAGCTCGGGACTAGCGGGGCGTAGCTCCTACGAGCAGTACTTC. This gives the protein CASSSGLAGRSSYEQYF. This chain joins TRBV5-1 and TRBJ2-7; 13 bases line up with TRBD2. CDR1 and CDR2 from the germline V gene are SGHRS and YFSETQ. CDR3 size: 17 residues. V lost 3 bases and J lost 0; bases outside the gene matches: 6.

The rearrangement links TRBV27 to TRBJ2-7; D remains unclear. Trimming removed 2 bases at V and 7 bases at J, with 18 bases between. The V gene's germline CDR1 is MNHEY and CDR2 SMNVEV (reference sequence). This CDR3 contains 15 residues. This CDR3 reads CASSLGAGGFGEQYF. The CDR3 DNA follows: TGTGCCAGCAGTTTAGGTGCAGGTGGCTTTGGGGAGCAGTACTTC.

The chain links TRBV6-1 to TRBJ2-5; 7 bases align to TRBD2. Trimming cost V 8 bases and J 9 bases; bases outside gene matches: 3. CDR1 is MNHNS, CDR2 SASEGT, per germline. CDR3 length equals 10 residues. The DNA for the CDR3 is TGTGCCAGCGAACGGGAGGCCCAGTACTTC. It codes for CASEREAQYF.

V is TRBV5-1 and J is TRBJ2-2; 10 bases are shared with TRBD2. Germline-derived CDR1 and CDR2 are SGHRS and YFSETQ. J lost 5 bases, V lost 0 bases, and 4 bases had no gene match. The CDR3 totals 16 residues. The CDR3 nucleotides are TGCGCCAGCAGCTTGGGACTAGCGGGTGCGACCGGGGAGCTGTTTTTT. Amino acid sequence: CASSLGLAGATGELFF.